These T cell receptor beta chains were read from a single sample in a study of cytomegalovirus exposure and HLA in healthy donors. TCRdb keeps only in-frame clones here, not all; method: immunoSEQ multiplex PCR. Of under 130,000 clones detected, around 60% appear once; the ten largest clones hold less than 4.5%. Sequencing input: PBMCs. These receptors were taken from a man younger than 40 in good health and CMV-seropositive. CDR3s include the opening cysteine and the closing phenylalanine or tryptophan. Fields, in order: D gene, V gene, J gene, clone size, CDR3 DNA, CDR3 protein. A D gene is named only where the DNA matches it firmly. Clone size is stated in some rows and not others, as once, few, many or a class when expanded.

-,TRBV19,TRBJ1-2,few,TGTGCCAGTAGTATTAGGGACATCATCTATGGCTACACCTTC,CASSIRDIIYGYTF
TRBD1,TRBV11-3,TRBJ1-2,-,TGTGCCAGCAGCTTGGCACCGGGACAGGGCTATGGCTACACCTTC,CASSLAPGQGYGYTF
-,TRBV6-6,TRBJ1-2,-,TGTGCCAGCAGTCGAGCAGGGAGGGACTATGGCTACACCTTC,CASSRAGRDYGYTF
-,TRBV27,TRBJ1-5,-,TGTGCCAGCAGTGTGTCAGGGGCCAATCAGCCCCAGCATTTT,CASSVSGANQPQHF
-,TRBV18,TRBJ2-2,few,TGTGCCAGCTCACCAAGGACTGCCCCCACCGGGGAGCTGTTTTTT,CASSPRTAPTGELFF
TRBD1,TRBV2,TRBJ2-3,-,TGTGCCAGCAGAGAGACAGGGCTTATTAGCACAGATACGCAGTATTTT,CASRETGLISTDTQYF
TRBD2,TRBV7-9,TRBJ2-3,-,TGTGCCAGCAGCCTCCGACTAGCGGGGGGGCTAGGAGATACGCAGTATTTT,CASSLRLAGGLGDTQYF
-,TRBV5-1,TRBJ1-3,once,TGCGCCAGCAGCGAGGGCGTCGGAAACACCATATATTTT,CASSEGVGNTIYF
TRBD2,TRBV5-1,TRBJ2-2,few,TGCGCCAGCAGCTTGGAATGGCTAGCGGGCACCGGGGAGCTGTTTTTT,CASSLEWLAGTGELFF
-,TRBV29-1,TRBJ1-1,-,TGCAGCGTCCGAGTCAGGGGTGAAGCTTTCTTT,CSVRVRGEAFF
TRBD1,TRBV4-1,TRBJ1-4,-,TGCGCCAGCAGCCAAGGACAGGGAAGTGGTAGGACTAATGAAAAACTGTTTTTT,CASSQGQGSGRTNEKLFF
TRBD1,TRBV2,TRBJ1-2,few,TGTGCCAGCAGCGCGACAGGGGCCCACACCTTC,CASSATGAHTF
-,TRBV18,TRBJ2-5,once,TGTGCCAGCTCACCACAGGGGGTGATAGAGACCCAGTACTTC,CASSPQGVIETQYF
TRBD2,TRBV19,TRBJ2-1,-,TGTGCCAGTGCCTGGGCTAGCGGGGGCAATGAGCAGTTCTTC,CASAWASGGNEQFF
-,TRBV19,TRBJ2-7,-,TGTGCCAGTAGTATTGGGCAGGAGCAGTACTTC,CASSIGQEQYF
-,TRBV9,TRBJ2-3,-,TGTGCCAGCAGCGTAGAGGGAGGCGCCACACCTCTAGATACGCAGTATTTT,CASSVEGGATPLDTQYF
TRBD2,TRBV7-6,TRBJ2-1,-,TGTGCCAGCAGCTTACTAGCGGGGGGGTACAATGAGCAGTTCTTC,CASSLLAGGYNEQFF
TRBD1,TRBV7-2,TRBJ2-7,-,TGTGCCAGCAGCTTGGCGGACAGGGGCTTCTACGAGCAGTACTTC,CASSLADRGFYEQYF
-,TRBV9,TRBJ1-3,-,TGTGCCAGCAGCGTAGAAGGGGTAACTGGAAACACCATATATTTT,CASSVEGVTGNTIYF
TRBD1,TRBV7-8,TRBJ1-2,-,TGTGCCAGCAGCTCCCTCCCGACAGGGATTGGGTATGGCTACACCTTC,CASSSLPTGIGYGYTF
-,TRBV7-9,TRBJ2-5,-,TGTGCCAGCAACAGGATATCACAAGAGACCCAGTACTTC,CASNRISQETQYF
-,TRBV5-1,TRBJ1-1,-,TGCGCCAGCAGCTCCCGAGCAGGACTGGTGCGATGGAACACTGAAGCTTTCTTT,CASSSRAGLVRWNTEAFF
TRBD1,TRBV27,TRBJ1-5,-,TGTGCCAGCAGCCCACAGGGGGGACTCAATCAGCCCCAGCATTTT,CASSPQGGLNQPQHF
-,TRBV13,TRBJ1-2,-,TGTGCCAGCAGCCCGATTGGGGGACTGAATGGCTACACCTTC,CASSPIGGLNGYTF
-,TRBV7-8,TRBJ1-2,few,TGTGCCAGCAGCCCCCACAGCGGCCCTCGATATGGCTACACCTTC,CASSPHSGPRYGYTF
-,TRBV11-2,TRBJ1-1,-,TGTGCCAGCAGCGCTCGGTCCCCTCAATTCACTGAAGCTTTCTTT,CASSARSPQFTEAFF
-,TRBV20-1,TRBJ1-2,-,TGCAGTGGCAATAATCAGTTTGGCTACACCTTC,CSGNNQFGYTF
TRBD2,TRBV6-6,TRBJ2-2,-,TGTGCCAGCAGTTATCCCTCGGCGGGGGGCTCCGGGGAGCTGTTTTTT,CASSYPSAGGSGELFF
-,TRBV6-1,TRBJ1-4,-,TGTGCCAGCAGTCATACAGGGTGGGGAAATGAAAAACTGTTTTTT,CASSHTGWGNEKLFF
TRBD1,TRBV2,TRBJ2-1,-,TGTGCCAGCAGTGCCGCGGACAGGACGAACAATGAGCAGTTCTTC,CASSAADRTNNEQFF
-,TRBV6-5,TRBJ1-4,-,TGTGCCAGCAACCTACAGGGTGGGGGTGAAAAACTGTTTTTT,CASNLQGGGEKLFF
-,TRBV13,TRBJ1-5,-,TGTGCCAGCACCGACCCGGACAGATATAGCAATCAGCCCCAGCATTTT,CASTDPDRYSNQPQHF
-,TRBV14,TRBJ2-1,-,TGTGCCAGCAGCCAAGGACAGTACCTATCCTACAATGAGCAGTTCTTC,CASSQGQYLSYNEQFF
-,TRBV21-1,TRBJ1-5,-,TGTGCCAGCGCGGGCCCTAGCCCGCATCAGCCCCAGCATTTT,CASAGPSPHQPQHF
-,TRBV6-5,TRBJ1-2,-,TGTGCCAGCAGTTACTCAAATAATGCAGGATTCTATGGCTACACCTTC,CASSYSNNAGFYGYTF
-,TRBV19,TRBJ2-5,-,TGTGCCAGTAGTATCCCAGGGGGAGGAGAGACCCAGTACTTC,CASSIPGGGETQYF
TRBD2,TRBV5-4,TRBJ2-2,-,TGTGCCAGCAGCTTGGCCGTAGCGGGGGGGACGATCGGGGAGCTGTTTTTT,CASSLAVAGGTIGELFF
-,TRBV6-1,TRBJ1-2,-,TGTGCCAGCAGTGACAGGGCCCGCTATGGCTACACCTTC,CASSDRARYGYTF
-,TRBV5-1,TRBJ1-1,-,TGCGCCAGCAGCTTGGGGAGCCCCACTGAAGCTTTCTTT,CASSLGSPTEAFF
-,TRBV11-2,TRBJ2-1,-,TGTGCCAGCAGCATAGGGGGACTCCCCAATGAGCAGTTCTTC,CASSIGGLPNEQFF
TRBD1,TRBV4-1,TRBJ2-2,few,TGCGCCAGCAGAGACAGGGGGCTCAGCACCGGGGAGCTGTTTTTT,CASRDRGLSTGELFF
-,TRBV7-6,TRBJ1-6,-,TGTGCCAGCAGGGCGACGGGTTATTCACCCCTCCACTTT,CASRATGYSPLHF
TRBD2,TRBV6-1,TRBJ2-7,-,TGTGCCAGCAGTGAAAGTAGCGGGGGGACCTACGAGCAGTACTTC,CASSESSGGTYEQYF
-,TRBV28,TRBJ1-2,-,TGTGCCAGCACCGTCCGGGACACTGGCTACACCTTC,CASTVRDTGYTF
TRBD1,TRBV9,TRBJ2-7,-,TGTGCCAGCTCACAGAGGGGGCCCTACGAGCAGTACTTC,CASSQRGPYEQYF
TRBD2,TRBV13,TRBJ2-5,-,TGTGCCAGCAGCTCCCGACTAGCGGGGGACCAAGAGACCCAGTACTTC,CASSSRLAGDQETQYF
TRBD1,TRBV18,TRBJ2-3,-,TGTGCCAGCTCACCACAAATCGCGGGGACAGGGACAGATACGCAGTATTTT,CASSPQIAGTGTDTQYF
TRBD1,TRBV5-4,TRBJ2-7,few,TGTGCCAGCAGCTCGAGGACAGGGAGTCCCTACGAGCAGTACTTC,CASSSRTGSPYEQYF
-,TRBV7-9,TRBJ2-7,-,TGTGCCAGCAGCAAGGACAGTTCCTACGAGCAGTACTTC,CASSKDSSYEQYF
TRBD2,TRBV27,TRBJ2-7,few,TGTGCCAGCAGTCTACTAGCGGGGGGGGGCGAGCAGTACTTC,CASSLLAGGGEQYF
-,TRBV2,TRBJ1-1,-,TGTGCCAGCCTGTCCGGGACTTTTAACACTGAAGCTTTCTTT,CASLSGTFNTEAFF
TRBD1,TRBV9,TRBJ2-3,-,TGTGCCAGCAGCGTAGGGGGACAGGGAACAGATACGCAGTATTTT,CASSVGGQGTDTQYF